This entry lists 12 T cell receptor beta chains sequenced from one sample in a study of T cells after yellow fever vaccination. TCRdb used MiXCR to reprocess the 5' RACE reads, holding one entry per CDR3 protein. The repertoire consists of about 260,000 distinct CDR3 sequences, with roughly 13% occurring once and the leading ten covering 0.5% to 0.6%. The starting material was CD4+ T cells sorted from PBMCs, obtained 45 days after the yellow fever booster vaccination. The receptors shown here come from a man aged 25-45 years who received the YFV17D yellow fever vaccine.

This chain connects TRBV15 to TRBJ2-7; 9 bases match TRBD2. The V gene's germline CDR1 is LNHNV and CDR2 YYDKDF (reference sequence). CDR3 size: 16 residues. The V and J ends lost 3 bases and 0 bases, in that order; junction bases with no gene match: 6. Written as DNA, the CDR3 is TGTGCCACCAGCAGGAGTCTTAGCGGGAGCTCCTACGAGCAGTACTTC. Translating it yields CATSRSLSGSSYEQYF.

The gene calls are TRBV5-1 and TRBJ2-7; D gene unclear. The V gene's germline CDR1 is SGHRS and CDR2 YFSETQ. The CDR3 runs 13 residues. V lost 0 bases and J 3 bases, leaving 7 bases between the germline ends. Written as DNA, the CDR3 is TGCGCCAGCAGCTTGGGCACTTTCTACGAGCAGTACTTC. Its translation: CASSLGTFYEQYF. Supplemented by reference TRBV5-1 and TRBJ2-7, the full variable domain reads KAGVTQTPRYLIKTRGQQVTLSCSPISGHRSVSWYQQTPGQGLQFLFEYFSETQRNKGNFPGRFSGRQFSNSRSEMNVSTLELGDSALYLCASSLGTFYEQYFGPGTRLTVT.

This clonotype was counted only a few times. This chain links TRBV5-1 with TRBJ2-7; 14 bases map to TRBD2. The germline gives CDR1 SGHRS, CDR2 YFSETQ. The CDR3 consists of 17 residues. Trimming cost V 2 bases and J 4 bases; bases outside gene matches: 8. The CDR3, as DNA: TGCGCCAGCAGCTTTGGGACTAGCGGGAGCAATGTATACGAGCAGTACTTC. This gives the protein CASSFGTSGSNVYEQYF.

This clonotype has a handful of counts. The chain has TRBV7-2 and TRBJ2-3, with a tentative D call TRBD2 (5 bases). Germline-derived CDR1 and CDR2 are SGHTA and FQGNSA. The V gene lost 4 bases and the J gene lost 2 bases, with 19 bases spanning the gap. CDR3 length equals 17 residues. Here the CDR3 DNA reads TGTGCCAGCAGCTCCAGGCCCTCGGTAGACTACACAGATACGCAGTATTTT. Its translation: CASSSRPSVDYTDTQYF.

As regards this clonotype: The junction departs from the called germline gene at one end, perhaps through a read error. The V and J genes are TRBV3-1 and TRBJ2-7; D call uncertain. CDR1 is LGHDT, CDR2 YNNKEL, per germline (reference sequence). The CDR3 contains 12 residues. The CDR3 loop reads CASSQEERRPDF. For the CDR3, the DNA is TGTGCCAGCAGCCAAGAGGAAAGGCGCCCCGACTTC.

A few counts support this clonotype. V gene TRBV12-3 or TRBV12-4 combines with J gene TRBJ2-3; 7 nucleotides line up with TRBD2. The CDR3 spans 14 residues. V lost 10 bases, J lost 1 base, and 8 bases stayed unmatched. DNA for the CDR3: TGTGCCACCCGTGGGAGGGGAGGCACAGATACGCAGTATTTT. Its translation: CATRGRGGTDTQYF.

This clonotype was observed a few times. CDR3: CASSLHGPNTGELFF. The CDR3 DNA follows: TGCGCCAGCAGCTTGCACGGACCGAACACCGGGGAGCTGTTTTTT. The rearrangement uses TRBV5-1 and TRBJ2-2; no clear D gene. V dropped 1 base and J dropped 0 bases, with 7 bases sitting between them. The CDR3 sequence is 15 residues long. Germline V CDR1 and CDR2: SGHRS, YFSETQ.

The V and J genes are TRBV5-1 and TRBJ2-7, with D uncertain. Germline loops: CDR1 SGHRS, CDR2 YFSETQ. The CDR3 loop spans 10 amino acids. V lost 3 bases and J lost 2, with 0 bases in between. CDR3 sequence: CASSSYEQYF. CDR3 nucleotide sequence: TGCGCCAGCAGCTCCTACGAGCAGTACTTC. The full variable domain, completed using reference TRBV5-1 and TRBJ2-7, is KAGVTQTPRYLIKTRGQQVTLSCSPISGHRSVSWYQQTPGQGLQFLFEYFSETQRNKGNFPGRFSGRQFSNSRSEMNVSTLELGDSALYLCASSSYEQYFGPGTRLTVT.

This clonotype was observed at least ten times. CDR3 DNA: TGTGCCAGCAGTTTAGAAGGATATGGCTACACCTTC. Translating it yields CASSLEGYGYTF. The chain employs TRBV12-3 or TRBV12-4 and TRBJ1-2; no firm D call. Trimming left V 1 base short and J 5 bases short, with 5 bases between. The CDR3 loop spans 12 amino acids.

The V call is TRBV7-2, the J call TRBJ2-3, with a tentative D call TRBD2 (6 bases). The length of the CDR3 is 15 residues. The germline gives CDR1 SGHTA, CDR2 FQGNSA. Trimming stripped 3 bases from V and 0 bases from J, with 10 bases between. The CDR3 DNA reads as TGTGCCAGCAGCTTCCTAGCGACTAGCACAGATACGCAGTATTTT. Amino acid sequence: CASSFLATSTDTQYF.

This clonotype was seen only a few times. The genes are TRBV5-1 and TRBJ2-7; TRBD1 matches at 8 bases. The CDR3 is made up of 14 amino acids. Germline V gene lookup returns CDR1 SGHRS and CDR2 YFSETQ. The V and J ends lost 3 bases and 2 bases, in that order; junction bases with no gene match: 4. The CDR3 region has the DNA TGCGCCAGCAGCTACACGACAGGGGCCTACGAGCAGTACTTC. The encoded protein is CASSYTTGAYEQYF.

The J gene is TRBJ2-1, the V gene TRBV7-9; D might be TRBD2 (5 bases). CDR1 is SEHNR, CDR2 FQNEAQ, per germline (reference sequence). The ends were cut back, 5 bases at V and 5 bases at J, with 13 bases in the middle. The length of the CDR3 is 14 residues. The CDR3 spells CASSQSKADNEQFF. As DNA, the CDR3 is TGTGCCAGCAGCCAGTCAAAAGCGGACAATGAGCAGTTCTTC.